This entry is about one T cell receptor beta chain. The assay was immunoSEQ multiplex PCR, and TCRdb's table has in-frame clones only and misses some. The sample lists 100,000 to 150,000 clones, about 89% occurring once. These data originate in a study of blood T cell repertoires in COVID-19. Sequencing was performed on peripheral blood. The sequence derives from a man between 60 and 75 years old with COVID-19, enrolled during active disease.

The CDR3 region has the DNA TGTGCCAGCAGACGGCTCAGGGGGGAGAACACTGAAGCTTTCTTT. Its protein is CASRRLRGENTEAFF. This chain joins TRBV6-5 and TRBJ1-1; 7 positions match TRBD1. V gave up 6 bases and J gave up 1 base; unmatched junction bases: 8. This CDR3 is built from 15 residues. Germline V lookup: CDR1 MNHEY, CDR2 SVGAGI.